Detailed here is one T cell receptor beta chain. Germline CDR1 reads MGHRA; CDR2 reads YSYEKL. The CDR3 is 13 amino acids. Deletions cut 2 bases from V and 2 bases from J, with 6 bases between. The method was immunoSEQ multiplex PCR; TCRdb's version includes in-frame clones alone and lacks a portion of them. The sample yields 130,000 or so clones, roughly 86% seen once. These data originate in a study of control samples from healthy donors and cancer patients. V is TRBV4-1 and J is TRBJ1-2, with TRBD1 as a possible D gene (5 bases). Sequencing was carried out using blood. The receptor was isolated from a man aged 60 to 69 in good health. The CDR3 here is CASSQQGNYGYTF. The DNA for the CDR3 is TGCGCCAGCAGCCAACAGGGAAACTATGGCTACACCTTC.